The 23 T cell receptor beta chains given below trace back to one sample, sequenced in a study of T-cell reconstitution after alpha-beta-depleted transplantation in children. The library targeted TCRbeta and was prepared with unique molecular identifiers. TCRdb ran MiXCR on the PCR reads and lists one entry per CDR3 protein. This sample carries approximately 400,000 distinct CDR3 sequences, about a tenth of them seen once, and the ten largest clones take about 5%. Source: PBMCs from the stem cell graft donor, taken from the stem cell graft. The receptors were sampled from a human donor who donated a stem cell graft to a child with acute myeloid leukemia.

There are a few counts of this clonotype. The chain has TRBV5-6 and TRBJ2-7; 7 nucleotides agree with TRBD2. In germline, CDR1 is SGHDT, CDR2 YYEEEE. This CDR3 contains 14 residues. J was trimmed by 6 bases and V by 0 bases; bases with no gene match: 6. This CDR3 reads CASSLEAGTIEQYF. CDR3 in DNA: TGTGCCAGCAGCTTGGAGGCCGGGACTATCGAGCAGTACTTC.

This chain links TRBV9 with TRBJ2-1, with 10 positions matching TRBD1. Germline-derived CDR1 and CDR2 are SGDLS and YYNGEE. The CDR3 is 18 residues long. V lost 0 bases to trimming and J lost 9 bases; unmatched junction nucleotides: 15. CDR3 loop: CASSVDGGPGTGVREQFF. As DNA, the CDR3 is TGTGCCAGCAGCGTAGACGGGGGCCCCGGGACAGGGGTCCGTGAGCAGTTCTTC. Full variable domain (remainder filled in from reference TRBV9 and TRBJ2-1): DSGVTQTPKHLITATGQRVTLRCSPRSGDLSVYWYQQSLDQGLQFLIQYYNGEERAKGNILERFSAQQFPDLHSELNLSSLELGDSALYFCASSVDGGPGTGVREQFFGPGTRLTVL.

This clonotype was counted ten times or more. The CDR3 bases are TGTGCTAGTGGGCCTCCCGGGACAGGGGGCGCGAACACCGGGGAGCTGTTTTTT. Its protein product is CASGPPGTGGANTGELFF. The chain uses TRBV12-5 and TRBJ2-2; 12 bases agree with TRBD1. The CDR3 runs 18 residues. Germline lookup yields CDR1 LGHNT and CDR2 FRNRAP. J lost 0 bases, V lost 6 bases, and 8 bases had no gene match.

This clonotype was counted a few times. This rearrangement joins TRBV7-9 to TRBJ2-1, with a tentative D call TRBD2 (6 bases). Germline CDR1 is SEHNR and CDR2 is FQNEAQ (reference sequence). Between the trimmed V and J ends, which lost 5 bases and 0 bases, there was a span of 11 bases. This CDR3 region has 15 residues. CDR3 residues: CASSPGLDSYNEQFF. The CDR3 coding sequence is TGTGCCAGCAGCCCGGGACTCGACTCCTACAATGAGCAGTTCTTC. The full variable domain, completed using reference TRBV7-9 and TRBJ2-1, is DTGVSQNPRHKITKRGQNVTFRCDPISEHNRLYWYRQTLGQGPEFLTYFQNEAQLEKSRLLSDRFSAERPKGSFSTLEIQRTEQGDSAMYLCASSPGLDSYNEQFFGPGTRLTVL.

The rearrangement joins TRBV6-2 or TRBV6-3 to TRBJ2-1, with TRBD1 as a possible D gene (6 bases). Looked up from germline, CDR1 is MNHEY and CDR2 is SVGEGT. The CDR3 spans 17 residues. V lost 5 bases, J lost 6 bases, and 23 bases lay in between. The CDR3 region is CASSHSRGSLGGNEQFF. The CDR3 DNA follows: TGTGCCAGCAGTCACAGCCGGGGCTCCCTAGGGGGCAATGAGCAGTTCTTC.

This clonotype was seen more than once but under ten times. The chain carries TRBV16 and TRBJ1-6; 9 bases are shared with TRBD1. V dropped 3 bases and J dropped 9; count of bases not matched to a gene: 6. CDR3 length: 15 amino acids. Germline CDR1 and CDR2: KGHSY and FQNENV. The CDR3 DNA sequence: TGTGCCAGCAGCCACTCGGGACAGGGAAGTTCACCCCTCCACTTT. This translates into CASSHSGQGSSPLHF.

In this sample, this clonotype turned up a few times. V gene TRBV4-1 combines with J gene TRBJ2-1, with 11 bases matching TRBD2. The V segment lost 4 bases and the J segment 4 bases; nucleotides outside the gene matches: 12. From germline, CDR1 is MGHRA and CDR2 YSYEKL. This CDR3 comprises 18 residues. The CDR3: CASSPLAGGPPGYNEQFF. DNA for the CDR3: TGCGCCAGCAGCCCGCTAGCGGGGGGTCCTCCAGGGTACAATGAGCAGTTCTTC.

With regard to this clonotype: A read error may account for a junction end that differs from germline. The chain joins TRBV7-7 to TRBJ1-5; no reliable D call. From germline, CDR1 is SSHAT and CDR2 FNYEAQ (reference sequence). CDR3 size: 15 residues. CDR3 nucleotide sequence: TGTGCTAGCAGCTTAGCGGAGACCCTCCGGCAGCCCCAGCATTTT. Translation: CASSLAETLRQPQHF.

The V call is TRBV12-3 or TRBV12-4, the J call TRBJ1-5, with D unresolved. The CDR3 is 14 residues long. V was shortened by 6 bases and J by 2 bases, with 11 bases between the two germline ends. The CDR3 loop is CASRADGGNQPQHF. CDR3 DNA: TGTGCCAGCAGAGCGGATGGGGGCAATCAGCCCCAGCATTTT.

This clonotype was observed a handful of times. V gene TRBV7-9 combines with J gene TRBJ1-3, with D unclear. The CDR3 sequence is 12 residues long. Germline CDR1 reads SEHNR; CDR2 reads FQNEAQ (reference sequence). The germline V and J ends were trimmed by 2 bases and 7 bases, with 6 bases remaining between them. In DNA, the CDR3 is TGTGCCAGCAGCTTATTGGAGAACACCATATATTTT. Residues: CASSLLENTIYF.

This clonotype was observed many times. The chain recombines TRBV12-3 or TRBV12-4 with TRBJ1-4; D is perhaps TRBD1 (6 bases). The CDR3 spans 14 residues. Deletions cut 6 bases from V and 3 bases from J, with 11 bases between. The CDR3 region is CASRTGTPNEKLFF. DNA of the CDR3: TGTGCCAGCAGGACCGGGACACCTAATGAAAAACTGTTTTTT.

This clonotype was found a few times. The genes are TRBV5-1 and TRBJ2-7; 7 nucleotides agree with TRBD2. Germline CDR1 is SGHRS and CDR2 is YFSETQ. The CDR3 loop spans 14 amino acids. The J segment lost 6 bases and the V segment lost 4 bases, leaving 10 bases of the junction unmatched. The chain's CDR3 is CASSLGGQGLEQYF. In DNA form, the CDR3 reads TGCGCCAGCAGCCTGGGAGGGCAGGGCCTCGAGCAGTACTTC.

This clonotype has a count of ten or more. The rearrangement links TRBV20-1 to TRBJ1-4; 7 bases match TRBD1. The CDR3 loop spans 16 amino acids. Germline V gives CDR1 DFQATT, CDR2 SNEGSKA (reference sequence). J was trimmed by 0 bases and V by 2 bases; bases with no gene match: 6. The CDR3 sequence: CSARPGQPATNEKLFF. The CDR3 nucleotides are TGCAGTGCTAGACCGGGACAGCCTGCAACTAATGAAAAACTGTTTTTT.

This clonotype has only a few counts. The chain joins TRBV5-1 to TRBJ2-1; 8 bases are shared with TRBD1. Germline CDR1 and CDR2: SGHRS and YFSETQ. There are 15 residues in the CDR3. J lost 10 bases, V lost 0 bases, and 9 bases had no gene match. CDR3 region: CASSLGPQGAREQFF. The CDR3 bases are TGCGCCAGCAGCTTGGGTCCTCAGGGGGCGAGGGAGCAGTTCTTC.

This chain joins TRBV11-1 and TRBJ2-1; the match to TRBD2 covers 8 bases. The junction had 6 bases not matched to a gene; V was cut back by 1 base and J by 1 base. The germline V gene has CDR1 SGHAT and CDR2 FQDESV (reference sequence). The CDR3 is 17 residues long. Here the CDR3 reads CASSLGGSGASYNEQFF. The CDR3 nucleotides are TGTGCCAGCAGCTTAGGGGGTAGCGGGGCGTCCTACAATGAGCAGTTCTTC.

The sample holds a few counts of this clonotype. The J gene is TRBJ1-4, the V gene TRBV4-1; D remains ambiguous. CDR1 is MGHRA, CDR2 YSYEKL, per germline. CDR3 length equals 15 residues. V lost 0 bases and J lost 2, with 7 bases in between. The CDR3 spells CASSQEGETNEKLFF. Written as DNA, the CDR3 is TGCGCCAGCAGCCAAGAAGGAGAGACTAATGAAAAACTGTTTTTT.

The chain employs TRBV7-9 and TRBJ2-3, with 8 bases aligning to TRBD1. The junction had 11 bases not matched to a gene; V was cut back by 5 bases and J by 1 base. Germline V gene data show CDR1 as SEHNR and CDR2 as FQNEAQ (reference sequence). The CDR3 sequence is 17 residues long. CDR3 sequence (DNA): TGTGCCAGCAGCCCCTCGACCCCGGGACAGGGCACAGATACGCAGTATTTT. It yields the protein CASSPSTPGQGTDTQYF. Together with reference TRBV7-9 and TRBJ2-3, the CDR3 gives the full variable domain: DTGVSQNPRHKITKRGQNVTFRCDPISEHNRLYWYRQTLGQGPEFLTYFQNEAQLEKSRLLSDRFSAERPKGSFSTLEIQRTEQGDSAMYLCASSPSTPGQGTDTQYFGPGTRLTVL.

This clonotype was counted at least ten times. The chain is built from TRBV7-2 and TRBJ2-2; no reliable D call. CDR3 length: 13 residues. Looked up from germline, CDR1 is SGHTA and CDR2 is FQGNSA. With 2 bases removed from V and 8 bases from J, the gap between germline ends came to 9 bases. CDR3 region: CASSLRATGELFF. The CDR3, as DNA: TGTGCCAGCAGCTTAAGGGCGACGGGGGAGCTGTTTTTT.

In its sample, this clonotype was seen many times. The CDR3 DNA sequence: TGTGCCAGCAGTAAGGAGGGCTACACCTTC. Translated: CASSKEGYTF. This chain connects TRBV12-3 or TRBV12-4 to TRBJ1-2, with D unclear. This CDR3 comprises 10 residues. V was trimmed by 5 bases and J by 8 bases, leaving 6 bases between them.

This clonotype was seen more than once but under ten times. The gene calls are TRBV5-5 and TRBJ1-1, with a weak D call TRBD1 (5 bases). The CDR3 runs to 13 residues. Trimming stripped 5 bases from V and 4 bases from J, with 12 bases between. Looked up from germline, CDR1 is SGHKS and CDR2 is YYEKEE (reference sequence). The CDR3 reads CASSSAGFTEAFF. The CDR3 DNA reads TGTGCCAGCAGTTCAGCAGGGTTCACTGAAGCTTTCTTT.

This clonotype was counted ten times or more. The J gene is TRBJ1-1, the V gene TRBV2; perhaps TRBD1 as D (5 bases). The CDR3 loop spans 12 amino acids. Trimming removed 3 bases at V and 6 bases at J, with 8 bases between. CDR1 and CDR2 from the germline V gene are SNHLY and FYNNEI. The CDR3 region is CASSEQGPEAFF. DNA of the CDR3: TGTGCCAGCAGTGAGCAGGGCCCTGAAGCTTTCTTT.

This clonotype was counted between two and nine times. The CDR3 sequence is CATLPRGYGTDTQYF. CDR3 sequence (DNA): TGTGCCACCCTCCCACGGGGGTATGGGACAGATACGCAGTATTTT. The chain couples TRBV7-2 to TRBJ2-3; the D gene is possibly TRBD2 (6 bases). The CDR3 covers 15 residues. Germline V lookup: CDR1 SGHTA, CDR2 FQGNSA. Trimming removed 10 bases from V and 3 bases from J, with 20 bases in between.

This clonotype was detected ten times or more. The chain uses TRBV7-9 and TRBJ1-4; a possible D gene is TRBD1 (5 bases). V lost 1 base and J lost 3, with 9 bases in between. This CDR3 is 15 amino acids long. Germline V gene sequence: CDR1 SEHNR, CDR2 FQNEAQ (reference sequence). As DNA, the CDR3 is TGTGCCAGCAGCTTAGGCAGGGATTCTAATGAAAAACTGTTTTTT. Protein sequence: CASSLGRDSNEKLFF.